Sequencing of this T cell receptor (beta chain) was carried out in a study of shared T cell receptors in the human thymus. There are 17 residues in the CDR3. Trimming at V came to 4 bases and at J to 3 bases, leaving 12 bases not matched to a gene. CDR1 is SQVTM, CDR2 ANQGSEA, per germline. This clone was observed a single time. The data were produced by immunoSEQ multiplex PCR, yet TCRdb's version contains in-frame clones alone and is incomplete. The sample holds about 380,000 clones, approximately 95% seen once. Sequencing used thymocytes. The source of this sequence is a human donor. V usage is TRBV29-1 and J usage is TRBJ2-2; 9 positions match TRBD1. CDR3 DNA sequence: TGCAGCGTTGGACGATACAGGGGGCGATCGCACACCGGGGAGCTGTTTTTT. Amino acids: CSVGRYRGRSHTGELFF.